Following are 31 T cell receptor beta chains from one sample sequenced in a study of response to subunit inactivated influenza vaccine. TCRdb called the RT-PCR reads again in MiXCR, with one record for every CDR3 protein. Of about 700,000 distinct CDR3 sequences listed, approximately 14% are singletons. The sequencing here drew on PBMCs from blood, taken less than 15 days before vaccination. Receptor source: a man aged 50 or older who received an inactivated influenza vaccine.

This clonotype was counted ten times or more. CDR3 amino acids: CASSLGEADTQYF. As DNA, the CDR3 is TGCGCCAGCAGCTTGGGCGAGGCAGATACGCAGTATTTT. This chain uses TRBV5-1 with TRBJ2-3, with D unresolved. The CDR3 runs to 13 residues. CDR1 is SGHRS and CDR2 is YFSETQ in the germline V gene. The V end lost 0 bases, the J end lost 4 bases, and 6 bases lay between the germline ends. The complete variable domain, with remaining parts taken from reference TRBV5-1 and TRBJ2-3, reads KAGVTQTPRYLIKTRGQQVTLSCSPISGHRSVSWYQQTPGQGLQFLFEYFSETQRNKGNFPGRFSGRQFSNSRSEMNVSTLELGDSALYLCASSLGEADTQYFGPGTRLTVL.

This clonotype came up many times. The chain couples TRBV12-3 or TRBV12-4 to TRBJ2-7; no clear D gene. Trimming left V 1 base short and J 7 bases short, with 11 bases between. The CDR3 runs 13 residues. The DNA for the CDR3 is TGTGCCAGCAGTTTAGTTCTCTCTGGAGAGCAGTACTTC. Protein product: CASSLVLSGEQYF.

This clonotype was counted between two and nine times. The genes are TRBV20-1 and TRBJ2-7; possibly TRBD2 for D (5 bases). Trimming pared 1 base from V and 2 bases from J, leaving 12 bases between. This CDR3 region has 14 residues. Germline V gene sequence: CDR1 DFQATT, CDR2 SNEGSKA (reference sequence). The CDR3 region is CSARVGTGTYEQYF. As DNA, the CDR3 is TGCAGTGCTAGAGTGGGCACGGGAACCTACGAGCAGTACTTC.

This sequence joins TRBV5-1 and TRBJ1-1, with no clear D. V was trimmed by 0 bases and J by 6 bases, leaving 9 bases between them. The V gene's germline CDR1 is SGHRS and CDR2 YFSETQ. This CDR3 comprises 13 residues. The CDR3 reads CASSLDLDSEAFF. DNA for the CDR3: TGCGCCAGCAGCTTGGATCTGGATTCTGAAGCTTTCTTT.

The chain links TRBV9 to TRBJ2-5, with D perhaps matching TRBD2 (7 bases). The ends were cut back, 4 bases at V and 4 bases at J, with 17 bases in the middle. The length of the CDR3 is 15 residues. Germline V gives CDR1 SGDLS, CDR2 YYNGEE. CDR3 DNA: TGTGCCAGCAGCAAAGAGGGGGGGCCGGGAGAGACCCAGTACTTC. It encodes CASSKEGGPGETQYF.

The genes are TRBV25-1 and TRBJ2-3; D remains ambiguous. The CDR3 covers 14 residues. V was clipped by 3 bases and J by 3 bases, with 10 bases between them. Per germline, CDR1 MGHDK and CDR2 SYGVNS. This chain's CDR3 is CASSEWAGTDTQYF. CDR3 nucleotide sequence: TGTGCCAGCAGTGAGTGGGCAGGAACAGATACGCAGTATTTT.

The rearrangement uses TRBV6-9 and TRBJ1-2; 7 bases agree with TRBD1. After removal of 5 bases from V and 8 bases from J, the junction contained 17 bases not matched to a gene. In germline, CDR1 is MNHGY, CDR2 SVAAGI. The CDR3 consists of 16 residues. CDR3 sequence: CASSAPTHRQGRGYTF. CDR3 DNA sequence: TGTGCCAGCAGTGCTCCAACTCACCGACAGGGCAGAGGCTACACCTTC.

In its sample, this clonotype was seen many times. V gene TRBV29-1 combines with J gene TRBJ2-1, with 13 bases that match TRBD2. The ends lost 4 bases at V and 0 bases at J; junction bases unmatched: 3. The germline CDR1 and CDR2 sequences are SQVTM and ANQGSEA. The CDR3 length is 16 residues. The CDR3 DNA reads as TGCAGCGTTGTGGGACTAGCGGGGAACTCCTACAATGAGCAGTTCTTC. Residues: CSVVGLAGNSYNEQFF.

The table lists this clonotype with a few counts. CDR3 nucleotide sequence: TGTGCCAGCTCACAAGAAAGGAACACCGGGGAGCTGTTTTTT. It codes for CASSQERNTGELFF. The chain uses TRBV18 and TRBJ2-2; D is uncertain. There are 14 residues in the CDR3. Germline V CDR1 and CDR2: KGHSH, LQKENI. V gave up 4 bases and J gave up 1 base, with 7 bases separating them. Full variable domain (outside the CDR3, taken from reference TRBV18 and TRBJ2-2): NAGVMQNPRHLVRRRGQEARLRCSPMKGHSHVYWYRQLPEEGLKFMVYLQKENIIDESGMPKERFSAEFPKEGPSILRIQQVVRGDSAAYFCASSQERNTGELFFGEGSRLTVL.

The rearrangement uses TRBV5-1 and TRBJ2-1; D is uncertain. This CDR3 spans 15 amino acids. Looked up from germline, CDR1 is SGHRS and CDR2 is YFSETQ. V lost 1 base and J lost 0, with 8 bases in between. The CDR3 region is CASSLTHSSYNEQFF. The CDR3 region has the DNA TGCGCCAGCAGCTTGACACATAGCTCCTACAATGAGCAGTTCTTC.

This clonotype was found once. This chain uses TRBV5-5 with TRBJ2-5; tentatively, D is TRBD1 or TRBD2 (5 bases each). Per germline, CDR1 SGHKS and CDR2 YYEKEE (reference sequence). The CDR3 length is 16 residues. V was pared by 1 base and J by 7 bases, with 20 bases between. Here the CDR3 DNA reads TGTGCCAGCAGCTTGTGGGCAGGGAGCTCAACGGGGACCCAGTACTTC. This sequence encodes CASSLWAGSSTGTQYF.

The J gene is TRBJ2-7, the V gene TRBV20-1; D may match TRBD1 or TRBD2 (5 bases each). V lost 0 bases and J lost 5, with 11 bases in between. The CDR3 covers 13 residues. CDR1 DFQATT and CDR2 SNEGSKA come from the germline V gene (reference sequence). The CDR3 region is CSARDAGSDEQYF. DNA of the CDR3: TGCAGTGCTAGAGACGCAGGGAGCGACGAGCAGTACTTC.

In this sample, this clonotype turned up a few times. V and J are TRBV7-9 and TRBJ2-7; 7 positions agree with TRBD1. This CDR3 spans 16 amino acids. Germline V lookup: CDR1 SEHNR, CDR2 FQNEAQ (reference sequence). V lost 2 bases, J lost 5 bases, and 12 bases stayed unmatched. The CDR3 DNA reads TGTGCCAGCAGCTTAAGGCGACAGGGCGGAATGGACGAGCAGTACTTC. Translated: CASSLRRQGGMDEQYF.

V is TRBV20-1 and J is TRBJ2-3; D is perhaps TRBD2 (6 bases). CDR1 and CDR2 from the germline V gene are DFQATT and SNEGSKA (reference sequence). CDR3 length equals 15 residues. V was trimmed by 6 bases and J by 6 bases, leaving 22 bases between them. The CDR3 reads CSASMVAGTGDTQYF. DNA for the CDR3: TGCAGTGCCTCCATGGTGGCGGGGACGGGGGATACGCAGTATTTT.

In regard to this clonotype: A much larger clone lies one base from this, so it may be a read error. The CDR3 nucleotides are TGTGCCAGCTCTCGGTTAGCTGCAGATACGCAGGATTTT. Translated, it gives CASSRLAADTQDF. V gene TRBV18 combines with J gene TRBJ2-3; no definite D call. The CDR3 contains 13 residues. Germline V lookup: CDR1 KGHSH, CDR2 LQKENI. The full variable domain, rest sourced from reference TRBV18 and TRBJ2-3, is NAGVMQNPRHLVRRRGQEARLRCSPMKGHSHVYWYRQLPEEGLKFMVYLQKENIIDESGMPKERFSAEFPKEGPSILRIQQVVRGDSAAYFCASSRLAADTQDFGPGTRLTVL.

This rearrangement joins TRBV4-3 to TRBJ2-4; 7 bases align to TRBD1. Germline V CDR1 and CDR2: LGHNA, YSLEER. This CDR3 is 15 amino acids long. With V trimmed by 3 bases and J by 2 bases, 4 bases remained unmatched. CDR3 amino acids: CASSHWDSPKNIQYF. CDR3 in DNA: TGCGCCAGCAGCCACTGGGACAGCCCCAAAAACATTCAGTACTTC.

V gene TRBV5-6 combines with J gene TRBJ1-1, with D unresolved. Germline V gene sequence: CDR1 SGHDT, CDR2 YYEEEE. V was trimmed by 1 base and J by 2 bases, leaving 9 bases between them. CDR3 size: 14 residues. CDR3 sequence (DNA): TGTGCCAGCAGCTTGTGGCAACCTAACACTGAAGCTTTCTTT. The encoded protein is CASSLWQPNTEAFF. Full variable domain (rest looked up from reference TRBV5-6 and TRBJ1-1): DAGVTQSPTHLIKTRGQQVTLRCSPKSGHDTVSWYQQALGQGPQFIFQYYEEEERQRGNFPDRFSGHQFPNYSSELNVNALLLGDSALYLCASSLWQPNTEAFFGQGTRLTVV.

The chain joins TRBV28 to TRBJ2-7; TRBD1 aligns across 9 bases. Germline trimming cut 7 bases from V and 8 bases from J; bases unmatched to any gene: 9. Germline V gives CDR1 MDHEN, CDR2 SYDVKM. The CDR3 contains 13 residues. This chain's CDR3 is CASMSGQGMKQYF. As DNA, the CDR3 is TGTGCCAGCATGTCAGGACAGGGGATGAAGCAGTACTTC.

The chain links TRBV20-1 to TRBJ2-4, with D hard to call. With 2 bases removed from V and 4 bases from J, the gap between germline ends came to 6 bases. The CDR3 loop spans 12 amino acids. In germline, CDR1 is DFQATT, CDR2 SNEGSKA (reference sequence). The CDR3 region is CSARMTKNIQYF. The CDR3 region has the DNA TGCAGTGCTAGAATGACTAAAAACATTCAGTACTTC.

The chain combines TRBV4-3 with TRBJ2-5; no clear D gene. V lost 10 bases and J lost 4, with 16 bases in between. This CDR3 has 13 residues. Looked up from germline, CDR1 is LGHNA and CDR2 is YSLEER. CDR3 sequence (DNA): TGCGCCACATCGGGTCGTGTGGGAGAGACCCAGTACTTC. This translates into CATSGRVGETQYF.

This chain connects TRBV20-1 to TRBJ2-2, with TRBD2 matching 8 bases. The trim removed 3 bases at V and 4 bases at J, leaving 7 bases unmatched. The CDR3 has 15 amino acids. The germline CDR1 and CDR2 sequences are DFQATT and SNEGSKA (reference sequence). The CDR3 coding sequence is TGCAGTGCTAGCATGGGACTAGTCGGCACCGGGGAGCTGTTTTTT. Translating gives CSASMGLVGTGELFF.

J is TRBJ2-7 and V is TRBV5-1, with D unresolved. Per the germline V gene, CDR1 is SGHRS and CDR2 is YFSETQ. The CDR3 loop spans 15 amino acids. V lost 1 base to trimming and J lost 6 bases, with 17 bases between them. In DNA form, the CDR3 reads TGCGCCAGCAGCTTGTCCGGCACCCTTTGGGGCGAGCAGTACTTC. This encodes CASSLSGTLWGEQYF.

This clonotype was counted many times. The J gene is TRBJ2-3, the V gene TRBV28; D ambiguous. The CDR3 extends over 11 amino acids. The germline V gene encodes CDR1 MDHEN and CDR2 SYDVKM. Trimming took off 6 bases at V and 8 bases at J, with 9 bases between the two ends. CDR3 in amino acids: CASSQMRTQYF. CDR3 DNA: TGTGCCAGCAGCCAGATGCGTACGCAGTATTTT.

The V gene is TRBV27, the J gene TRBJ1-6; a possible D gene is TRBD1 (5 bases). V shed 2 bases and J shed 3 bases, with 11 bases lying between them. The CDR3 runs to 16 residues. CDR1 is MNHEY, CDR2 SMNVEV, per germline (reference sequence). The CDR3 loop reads CASSLLLGVYNSPLHF. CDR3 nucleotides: TGTGCCAGCAGTTTACTCCTAGGGGTCTATAATTCACCCCTCCACTTT.

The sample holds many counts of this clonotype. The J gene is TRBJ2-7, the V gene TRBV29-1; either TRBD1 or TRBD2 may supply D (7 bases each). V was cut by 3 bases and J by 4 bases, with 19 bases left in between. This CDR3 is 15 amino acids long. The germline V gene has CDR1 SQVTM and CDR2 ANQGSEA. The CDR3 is CSVESRGGGLYEQYF. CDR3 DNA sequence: TGCAGCGTTGAGAGCAGGGGGGGCGGTTTGTACGAGCAGTACTTC.

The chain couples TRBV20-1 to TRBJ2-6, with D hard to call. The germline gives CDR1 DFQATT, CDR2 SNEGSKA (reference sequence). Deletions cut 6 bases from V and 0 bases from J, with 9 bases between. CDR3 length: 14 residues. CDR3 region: CSAQRLSGANVLTF. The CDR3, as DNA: TGCAGTGCCCAGAGGCTCTCTGGGGCCAACGTCCTGACTTTC.

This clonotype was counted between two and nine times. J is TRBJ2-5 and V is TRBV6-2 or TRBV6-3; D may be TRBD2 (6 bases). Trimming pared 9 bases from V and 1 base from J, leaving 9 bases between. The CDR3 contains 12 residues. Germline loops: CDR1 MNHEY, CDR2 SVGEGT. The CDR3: CASSGAQETQYF. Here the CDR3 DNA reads TGTGCCAGTAGCGGAGCCCAAGAGACCCAGTACTTC.

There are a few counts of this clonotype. The DNA for the CDR3 is TGTGCCAGCAGCGGCGGCGTGGAAGGGTTCTCCTACGAGCAGTACTTC. This gives the protein CASSGGVEGFSYEQYF. The chain joins TRBV9 to TRBJ2-7; D is unclear. The CDR3 is made up of 16 amino acids. Germline values: CDR1 SGDLS, CDR2 YYNGEE. V lost 3 bases to trimming and J lost 0 bases, with 16 bases between them.

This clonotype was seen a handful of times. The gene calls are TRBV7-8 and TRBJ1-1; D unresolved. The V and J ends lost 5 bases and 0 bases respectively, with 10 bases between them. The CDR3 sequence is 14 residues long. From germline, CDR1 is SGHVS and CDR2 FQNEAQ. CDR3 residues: CASSAATMNTEAFF. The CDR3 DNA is TGTGCCAGCAGCGCCGCCACCATGAACACTGAAGCTTTCTTT.

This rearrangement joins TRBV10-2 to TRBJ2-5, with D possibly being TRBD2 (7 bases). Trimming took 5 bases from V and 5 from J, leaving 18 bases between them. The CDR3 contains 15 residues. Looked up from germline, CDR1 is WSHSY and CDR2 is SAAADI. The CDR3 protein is CASSPGRGPPETQYF. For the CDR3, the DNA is TGCGCCAGCAGTCCTGGGCGGGGGCCCCCGGAGACCCAGTACTTC.

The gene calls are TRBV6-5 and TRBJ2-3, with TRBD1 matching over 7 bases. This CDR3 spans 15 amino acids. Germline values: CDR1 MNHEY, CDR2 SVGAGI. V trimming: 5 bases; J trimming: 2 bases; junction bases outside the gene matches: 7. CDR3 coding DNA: TGTGCCAGCAGTCACCGGGACAGTCCCACAGATACGCAGTATTTT. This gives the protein CASSHRDSPTDTQYF.